The 27 T cell receptor beta chains below were found in one sample sequenced in a study of control samples from healthy donors and cancer patients. Data came from immunoSEQ multiplex PCR; TCRdb stores just in-frame clones and leaves some out. The table has some 150,000 clones, around 90% seen once. What was sequenced was blood. The origin of the receptors is a young man in good health.

V and J are TRBV6-5 and TRBJ1-2; D is uncertain. V shed 2 bases and J shed 8 bases, with 15 bases lying between them. CDR1 is MNHEY and CDR2 is SVGAGI in the germline V gene. The CDR3 loop spans 14 amino acids. The CDR3 spells CASSYGGAAEGYTF. The CDR3 nucleotides are TGTGCCAGCAGTTACGGCGGAGCCGCTGAGGGCTACACCTTC.

The chain carries TRBV6-5 and TRBJ2-5; D possibly matches TRBD1 or TRBD2 (5 bases each). The CDR3 covers 16 residues. Germline-derived CDR1 and CDR2 are MNHEY and SVGAGI. V dropped 0 bases and J dropped 5 bases, with 16 bases sitting between them. The CDR3 DNA follows: TGTGCCAGCAGTTACTCGTGGGACCTAAAGAGGGAGACCCAGTACTTC. This translates into CASSYSWDLKRETQYF.

This sequence joins TRBV2 and TRBJ1-4, with 8 positions matching TRBD1. V lost 5 bases, J lost 7 bases, and 6 bases stayed unmatched. This CDR3 region has 14 residues. Germline V lookup: CDR1 SNHLY, CDR2 FYNNEI. The DNA for the CDR3 is TGTGCCAGCAGTCCTGGACAGGGTGGTGAAAAACTGTTTTTT. This codes for CASSPGQGGEKLFF.

The CDR3 region has the DNA TGTGCCAGCAGCTCGCCGGGACGGCCCGCTAACTATGGCTACACCTTC. It yields the protein CASSSPGRPANYGYTF. This sequence joins TRBV7-9 and TRBJ1-2; possibly TRBD1 for D (5 bases). This CDR3 contains 16 residues. CDR1 SEHNR and CDR2 FQNEAQ come from the germline V gene (reference sequence). The ends were cut back, 4 bases at V and 0 bases at J, with 15 bases in the middle.

This chain links TRBV4-3 with TRBJ1-4; unclear D gene. The germline V gene encodes CDR1 LGHNA and CDR2 YSLEER. V lost 0 bases, J lost 8 bases, and 16 bases lay in between. The length of the CDR3 is 16 residues. In nucleotides, the CDR3 is TGCGCCAGCAGCCAAGATACGGCCCGACGTTGGGAAAAACTGTTTTTT. Its protein is CASSQDTARRWEKLFF.

The chain uses TRBV11-2 and TRBJ2-2; no firm D call. Germline loops: CDR1 SGHAT, CDR2 FQNNGV. The CDR3 is 14 amino acids. V gave up 4 bases and J gave up 6 bases, with 12 bases separating them. Written as DNA, the CDR3 is TGTGCCAGCAGCTCCGCCTTCTCCGCCGGGGAGCTGTTTTTT. Its protein product is CASSSAFSAGELFF.

The chain has TRBV12-3 or TRBV12-4 and TRBJ1-1; 7 positions match TRBD1. The J segment lost 1 base and the V segment lost 6 bases, leaving 2 bases of the junction unmatched. The CDR3 contains 13 residues. The CDR3 DNA sequence: TGTGCCAGCAGATCAGGGGGGAACACTGAAGCTTTCTTT. This codes for CASRSGGNTEAFF.

The chain links TRBV5-6 to TRBJ1-5, with D unclear. This CDR3 is 14 amino acids long. The germline V and J ends were trimmed by 0 bases and 3 bases, with 7 bases remaining between them. Germline V gives CDR1 SGHDT, CDR2 YYEEEE. The CDR3 DNA reads as TGTGCCAGCAGCTTGGACGGTTTCAATCAGCCCCAGCATTTT. Amino acid sequence: CASSLDGFNQPQHF. Using reference TRBV5-6 and TRBJ1-5 for the parts outside the CDR3, the full variable domain is DAGVTQSPTHLIKTRGQQVTLRCSPKSGHDTVSWYQQALGQGPQFIFQYYEEEERQRGNFPDRFSGHQFPNYSSELNVNALLLGDSALYLCASSLDGFNQPQHFGDGTRLSIL.

Only a few counts were recorded for this clone. V usage is TRBV5-1 and J usage is TRBJ2-3, with a tentative D call TRBD1 (6 bases). The CDR3 covers 14 residues. Trimming cost V 0 bases and J 5 bases, with 10 bases left between them. The germline V gene encodes CDR1 SGHRS and CDR2 YFSETQ. The CDR3 DNA follows: TGCGCCAGCAGCTTGGTGGGGGCCGAAGATACGCAGTATTTT. It codes for CASSLVGAEDTQYF.

This sequence joins TRBV12-5 and TRBJ2-1; TRBD1 aligns across 9 bases. J lost 8 bases, V lost 6 bases, and 11 bases had no gene match. The CDR3 has 15 residues. Germline loops: CDR1 LGHNT, CDR2 FRNRAP. The CDR3 protein is CASGRNRGRQYEQFF. The CDR3 coding sequence is TGTGCTAGTGGCCGGAACAGGGGGCGTCAGTATGAGCAGTTCTTC.

This clone has a single count. The chain links TRBV4-3 to TRBJ2-3; 8 nucleotides agree with TRBD2. With V trimmed by 0 bases and J by 4 bases, 6 bases remained unmatched. Per the germline V gene, CDR1 is LGHNA and CDR2 is YSLEER. CDR3 length: 16 residues. CDR3 bases: TGCGCCAGCAGCCAAGAGGGTACGGGGGGGCCAGATACGCAGTATTTT. It encodes CASSQEGTGGPDTQYF.

This clone showed up just once. The V and J genes are TRBV7-2 and TRBJ2-7; 7 bases agree with TRBD2. The CDR3 contains 14 residues. V was clipped by 5 bases and J by 3 bases; unmatched bases: 7. Germline lookup yields CDR1 SGHTA and CDR2 FQGNSA. The CDR3 region has the DNA TGTGCCAGCAGCCCCTCCCCGGGGGGCTACGAGCAGTACTTC. Translated, it gives CASSPSPGGYEQYF.

As DNA, the CDR3 is TGCGCCAGCAGCCAAGCGGCTTCGGCGGGAGGGTTTGCCGGGGAGCTGTTTTTT. The encoded protein is CASSQAASAGGFAGELFF. The V and J genes are TRBV4-1 and TRBJ2-2, with 9 bases matching TRBD2. The CDR3 is 18 amino acids. V shed 1 base, J shed 6 bases, and the junction held 12 bases outside the gene matches. CDR1 is MGHRA, CDR2 YSYEKL, per germline.

The CDR3 coding sequence is TGTGCCAGCGCTCGGAAGGGGGGCTCGTACGAGCAGTACTTC. Its protein is CASARKGGSYEQYF. This sequence joins TRBV3-1 (or the pseudogene TRBV3-2) and TRBJ2-7; D could derive from TRBD1 or TRBD2 (6 bases each). The length of the CDR3 is 14 residues. The ends were cut back, 8 bases at V and 4 bases at J, with 18 bases in the middle. The germline V gene has CDR1 LGHDT and CDR2 YNNKEL (reference sequence).

Written as DNA, the CDR3 is TGTGCCAGCACCACCGGGACAGGCGGGGAAAAACTGTTTTTT. Its translation: CASTTGTGGEKLFF. V is TRBV2 and J is TRBJ1-4, with 8 nucleotides matching TRBD1. CDR1 and CDR2 (germline): SNHLY, FYNNEI. The CDR3 totals 14 residues. The V gene end was trimmed by 7 bases and the J gene end by 8 bases; junction bases not matched to a gene: 9.

The chain couples TRBV6-6 to TRBJ2-7, with D possibly being TRBD2 (6 bases). Trimming stripped 8 bases from V and 0 bases from J, with 17 bases between. Germline V lookup: CDR1 MNHNY, CDR2 SVGAGI (reference sequence). The CDR3 sequence is 15 residues long. The CDR3 region has the DNA TGTGCCAGCCGGACTCTGCTAGCGTCCTCCTACGAGCAGTACTTC. This translates into CASRTLLASSYEQYF.

The chain uses TRBV5-4 and TRBJ2-2, with D tentatively TRBD1 (6 bases). The length of the CDR3 is 15 residues. Germline-derived CDR1 and CDR2 are SGHNT and YYREEE (reference sequence). The V gene lost 3 bases and the J gene lost 1 base, with 10 bases spanning the gap. CDR3 in amino acids: CASSWAGENTGELFF. DNA for the CDR3: TGTGCCAGCAGCTGGGCAGGGGAGAACACCGGGGAGCTGTTTTTT.

J is TRBJ1-1 and V is TRBV9; no reliable D call. Per germline, CDR1 SGDLS and CDR2 YYNGEE. The CDR3 extends over 13 amino acids. V was cut by 0 bases and J by 1 base, with 4 bases left in between. CDR3 DNA: TGTGCCAGCAGCGTAGTCCCGAACACTGAAGCTTTCTTT. Residues: CASSVVPNTEAFF.

J is TRBJ2-7 and V is TRBV6-4, with D unresolved. Germline CDR1 is MRHNA and CDR2 is SNTAGT. V shed 2 bases and J shed 0 bases, with 17 bases lying between them. The CDR3 spans 17 residues. The CDR3 DNA is TGTGCCAGCAGTGACCGGTGGGAAGAGCCCAGCTCCTACGAGCAGTACTTC. Amino acids: CASSDRWEEPSSYEQYF.

The V and J genes are TRBV5-1 and TRBJ2-3; no clear D gene. The CDR3 is 15 residues long. Germline V gene sequence: CDR1 SGHRS, CDR2 YFSETQ. With 4 bases removed from V and 0 bases from J, the gap between germline ends came to 12 bases. As DNA, the CDR3 is TGCGCCAGCAGCCTTAAGGTCGGGAGCACAGATACGCAGTATTTT. Its translation is CASSLKVGSTDTQYF.

A few counts support this clone. The DNA for the CDR3 is TGTGCCAGCAGCCAAGTATCATATCTGAGGCAGGGGGACACCATATATTTT. Translated, it gives CASSQVSYLRQGDTIYF. This chain links TRBV3-1 (or the pseudogene TRBV3-2) with TRBJ1-3; TRBD1 agrees at 7 bases. This CDR3 contains 17 residues. The V gene's germline CDR1 is LGHDT and CDR2 YNNKEL (reference sequence). The trim removed 1 base at V and 8 bases at J, leaving 14 bases unmatched.

The chain couples TRBV6-5 to TRBJ1-2; possible D gene TRBD1, 6 bases. Germline V gene data show CDR1 as MNHEY and CDR2 as SVGAGI. The CDR3 is 14 residues long. The V end lost 10 bases, the J end lost 4 bases, and 19 bases lay between the germline ends. CDR3 loop: CATISSGAGYGYTF. CDR3 bases: TGTGCCACCATATCCTCGGGGGCAGGCTATGGCTACACCTTC.

This clone showed up just once. This rearrangement joins TRBV5-1 to TRBJ2-3; 7 nucleotides line up with TRBD1. Germline V gene data show CDR1 as SGHRS and CDR2 as YFSETQ. The CDR3 sequence is 15 residues long. Losses at the gene ends were 4 bases for V and 2 bases for J; bases not matched to a gene: 7. The DNA for the CDR3 is TGCGCCAGCAGCACTTACAGGGGTGACACAGATACGCAGTATTTT. Amino acids: CASSTYRGDTDTQYF.

The chain couples TRBV11-2 to TRBJ2-3; D may be TRBD1 (5 bases). Trimming left V 5 bases short and J 10 bases short, with 13 bases between. CDR3 length equals 12 residues. Germline V gene data show CDR1 as SGHAT and CDR2 as FQNNGV. CDR3 DNA: TGTGCCAGCAGCCCCCCAGTGACAGCGCAGTATTTT. It translates to CASSPPVTAQYF. Supplemented by reference TRBV11-2 and TRBJ2-3, the full variable domain reads EAGVAQSPRYKIIEKRQSVAFWCNPISGHATLYWYQQILGQGPKLLIQFQNNGVVDDSQLPKDRFSAERLKGVDSTLKIQPAKLEDSAVYLCASSPPVTAQYFGPGTRLTVL.

This clone was found a few times. The chain joins TRBV11-3 to TRBJ2-1; 9 bases match TRBD1. V lost 3 bases, J lost 6 bases, and 6 bases stayed unmatched. CDR3 size: 15 residues. The germline V gene encodes CDR1 SGHNT and CDR2 YENEEA. The CDR3 is CASSFTGGRGNEQFF. CDR3 in DNA: TGTGCCAGCAGCTTCACAGGGGGCCGAGGCAATGAGCAGTTCTTC.

This chain uses TRBV14 with TRBJ2-7; no reliable D call. CDR1 and CDR2 from the germline V gene are SGHDN and FVKESK. This CDR3 is built from 13 residues. V lost 3 bases and J 2 bases, leaving 8 bases between the germline ends. The CDR3 DNA is TGTGCCAGCAGCCAGCGCTCGACCTACGAGCAGTACTTC. It translates to CASSQRSTYEQYF.

The rearrangement uses TRBV5-5 and TRBJ2-5; TRBD2 might be the D (7 bases). The CDR3 covers 14 residues. In germline, CDR1 is SGHKS, CDR2 YYEKEE (reference sequence). Trimming stripped 4 bases from V and 5 bases from J, with 15 bases between. CDR3 loop: CASSQTGGAETQYF. CDR3 DNA: TGTGCCAGCAGCCAGACGGGGGGCGCGGAGACCCAGTACTTC.